Each of the 9 T cell receptor beta chains below was sequenced from the same sample in a study of blood T cell repertoires in COVID-19. Method: immunoSEQ multiplex PCR; TCRdb's copy keeps in-frame clones and lacks some. The sample consists of over 350,000 clones, roughly 90% of them appearing once. The sequenced material came from PBMCs or T cells enriched from blood (not recorded which). All receptors come from a woman between 40 and 55 years old who had been exposed to COVID-19.

The chain couples TRBV30 to TRBJ2-7; 10 nucleotides agree with TRBD1. Germline V gene data show CDR1 as GTSNPN and CDR2 as SVGIG (reference sequence). Trimming took 1 base from V and 2 from J; bases not matched to a gene: 2. The CDR3 consists of 14 residues. CDR3 nucleotide sequence: TGTGCCTGGAGTGGGGACAGGGGACCCTACGAGCAGTACTTC. Protein product: CAWSGDRGPYEQYF.

The chain employs TRBV11-3 and TRBJ2-7; D ambiguous. The CDR3 extends over 15 amino acids. The germline V and J ends were trimmed by 1 base and 0 bases, with 10 bases remaining between them. Germline V CDR1 and CDR2: SGHNT, YENEEA. In DNA, the CDR3 is TGTGCCAGCAGCTTAGGTTCCATGTCCTCCTACGAGCAGTACTTC. This encodes CASSLGSMSSYEQYF.

The J gene is TRBJ1-1, the V gene TRBV18, with D possibly being TRBD1 (5 bases). This CDR3 comprises 13 residues. The germline V gene encodes CDR1 KGHSH and CDR2 LQKENI. V shed 3 bases and J shed 5 bases, with 10 bases lying between them. CDR3 in amino acids: CASSPGGWTEAFF. CDR3 sequence (DNA): TGTGCCAGCTCACCCGGGGGGTGGACTGAAGCTTTCTTT.

This chain's CDR3 is CASSPSLGLGVTLHF. Here the CDR3 DNA reads TGTGCCAGCAGCCCCAGCCTGGGCCTGGGAGTAACCCTCCACTTT. The chain carries TRBV7-9 and TRBJ1-6; no firm D call. Trimming cost V 5 bases and J 14 bases, with 22 bases left between them. CDR1 is SEHNR and CDR2 is FQNEAQ in the germline V gene (reference sequence). The CDR3 totals 15 residues.

The V call is TRBV19, the J call TRBJ1-5, with D perhaps matching TRBD1 (6 bases). The germline V and J ends were trimmed by 6 bases and 9 bases, with 21 bases remaining between them. Germline lookup yields CDR1 LNHDA and CDR2 SQIVND (reference sequence). There are 15 residues in the CDR3. CDR3 in DNA: TGTGCCAGTAGGGCGGGGGGCGAGTATCGATCGCCCCAGCATTTT. It codes for CASRAGGEYRSPQHF.

The genes are TRBV9 and TRBJ1-3, with D perhaps TRBD1 (5 bases). Germline V gene data show CDR1 as SGDLS and CDR2 as YYNGEE. The V end was cut by 2 bases, the J end by 4 bases, with 16 bases between. This CDR3 is 16 amino acids long. Written as DNA, the CDR3 is TGTGCCAGCAGCGTTGAGTCCAGGGTATTAGGAAACACCATATATTTT. Protein product: CASSVESRVLGNTIYF.

The chain couples TRBV21-1 to TRBJ1-2. TRBV21-1 is an annotated pseudogene. The CDR3 is made up of 18 amino acids. The CDR3 sequence: CASSLTPDGGVSNYGYTF. CDR3 nucleotides: TGTGCCAGCAGCCTAACACCGGACGGAGGGGTTTCTAACTATGGCTACACCTTC.

The J gene is TRBJ1-4, the V gene TRBV2; D uncertain. This CDR3 region has 15 residues. Germline-derived CDR1 and CDR2 are SNHLY and FYNNEI. V gave up 3 bases and J gave up 3 bases, with 11 bases separating them. CDR3 bases: TGTGCCAGCAGTGAGGGAGATACTGCTAATGAAAAACTGTTTTTT. Residues: CASSEGDTANEKLFF.

The chain recombines TRBV10-3 with TRBJ2-1, with TRBD2 identical over 8 bases. The CDR3 runs to 16 residues. V shed 0 bases, J shed 5 bases, and the junction held 6 bases outside the gene matches. Germline CDR1 and CDR2: ENHRY and SYGVKD. The CDR3 sequence is CAISESMTSVNNEQFF. As DNA, the CDR3 is TGTGCCATCAGTGAGTCGATGACTAGCGTAAACAATGAGCAGTTCTTC.